This TCR beta chain was recorded in a study of T cell repertoires in cytomegalovirus infection. Study-level results: CMV-specific TCR beta clonotypes restricted by HLA-C were the ones dominating the ex vivo response.

TCRdb reanalysed the reads using MiXCR and keeps one entry per CDR3 protein. Here the sample spans some 400,000 distinct CDR3 sequences, 30% to 40% being singletons. Concerning this clonotype: Its antigen is still unknown.

The V gene's germline CDR1 is MNHEY and CDR2 SVGEGT. The CDR3 covers 16 residues. V lost 6 bases to trimming and J lost 5 bases; unmatched junction nucleotides: 9. This sequence was found in a human donor in good health (CMV status not recorded). Some clones in this sample may be carry-over from other donors' samples. The rearrangement links TRBV6-2 or TRBV6-3 to TRBJ1-6, with 8 bases that match TRBD1. The sequencing sample was made of PBMCs. Here the CDR3 DNA reads TGTGCCAGCAGCTCAGGACAGGGCGGCAATAATTCACCCCTCCACTTT. This translates into CASSSGQGGNNSPLHF.